This paragraph reports one TCR beta chain. The specificity of this receptor is unknown. Per-base qualities were not stored, and no clone one base away is much larger. This sample is drawn from a study of T cell repertoires in cytomegalovirus infection (dated 2019 in TCRdb). Broadly, across the study: Donor HLA type was relevant to the analysis, as public TCR beta signatures indicated carriage of CMV infection together with the matching HLA type. What the research found in general, with its limitations: Carriers of CMV infection plus the relevant HLA type were discriminated by the cumulative frequency of public TCR beta family members in the study cohort and in an independent roughly 400-donor cohort. The ex vivo response was dominated by HLA-C-restricted CMV-specific TCR beta clonotypes, which also provided the single most frequent clonotype in two of eight donors.

Via the germline V gene, CDR1 is SQVTM and CDR2 ANQGSEA. Relative to germline, V is missing 4 bases and J is missing 3 bases, with 2 bases of the junction outside any gene match. The CDR3 covers 12 residues, taking in both the cysteine and the phenylalanine. Only the CDR3 region is kept as DNA, spanning 36 bases read in frame from base 1. For sequencing, an Illumina HiSeq 1500 was employed. Clones were called with MiXCR by TCRdb after fastp trimmed the public reads at Q25, and only in-frame beta chains were retained. Entries are consolidated by CDR3 protein sequence, retaining the most common genes and DNA. This sample has 450,000 to 550,000 distinct CDR3 sequences in its table, and about 17% of those were observed once. Together, the top ten hold roughly a quarter of the sample.

The chain was built from TRBV29-1 and TRBJ1-2, and 7 junctional nucleotides match TRBD1. The sequence was collected from a human donor in good health (CMV status not recorded). Some clones in this sample may be carry-over from other donors' samples. Sequences were obtained from CD8+ T cells from PBMCs. The CDR3 protein sequence reads: CSVGQGDYGYTF. The sequence in DNA is TGCAGCGTTGGCCAGGGGGACTATGGCTACACCTTC.